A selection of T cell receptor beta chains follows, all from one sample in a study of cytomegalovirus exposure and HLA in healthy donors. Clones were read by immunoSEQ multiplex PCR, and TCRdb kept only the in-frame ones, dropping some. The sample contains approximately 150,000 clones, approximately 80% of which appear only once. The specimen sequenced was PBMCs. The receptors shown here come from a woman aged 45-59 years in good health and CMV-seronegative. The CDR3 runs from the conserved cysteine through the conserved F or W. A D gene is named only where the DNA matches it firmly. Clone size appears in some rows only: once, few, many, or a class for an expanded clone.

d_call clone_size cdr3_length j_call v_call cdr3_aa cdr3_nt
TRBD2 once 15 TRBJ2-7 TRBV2 CASSPLRTSSVEQYF TGTGCCAGCAGTCCACTCCGGACTAGCAGCGTCGAGCAGTACTTC
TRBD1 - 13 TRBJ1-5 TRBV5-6 CASSLDRGEPQHF TGTGCCAGCAGCTTGGACAGGGGGGAGCCCCAGCATTTT
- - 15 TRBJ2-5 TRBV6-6 CASSRKAGFQETQYF TGTGCCAGCAGCAGAAAAGCGGGTTTCCAAGAGACCCAGTACTTC
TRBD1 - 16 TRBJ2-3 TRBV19 CASSIWTGEDTDTQYF TGTGCCAGTAGTATTTGGACAGGGGAGGACACAGATACGCAGTATTTT
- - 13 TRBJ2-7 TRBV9 CASSGGRSYEQYF TGTGCCAGCAGCGGCGGTCGCTCCTACGAGCAGTACTTC
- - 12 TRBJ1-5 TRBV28 CASLGGNQPQHF TGTGCCAGCTTAGGGGGCAATCAGCCCCAGCATTTT
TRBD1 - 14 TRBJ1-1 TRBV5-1 CASSLDRGITEAFF TGCGCCAGCAGCTTAGACAGGGGGATCACTGAAGCTTTCTTT
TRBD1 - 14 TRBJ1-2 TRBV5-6 CASSLAKTGGGYTF TGTGCCAGCAGCTTGGCCAAAACAGGGGGCGGCTACACCTTC
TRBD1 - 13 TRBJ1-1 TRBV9 CASSARQGTEAFF TGTGCCAGCAGCGCTCGACAGGGCACTGAAGCTTTCTTT
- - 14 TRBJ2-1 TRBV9 CASSLSGAYNEQFF TGTGCCAGCAGCCTTAGCGGAGCCTACAATGAGCAGTTCTTC
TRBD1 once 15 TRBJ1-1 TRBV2 CASGFGSGGGTEAFF TGTGCCAGCGGATTCGGCTCAGGGGGCGGCACTGAAGCTTTCTTT
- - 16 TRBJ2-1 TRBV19 CASSIGGEQGRDEQFF TGTGCCAGTAGTATAGGAGGTGAACAGGGAAGGGATGAGCAGTTCTTC
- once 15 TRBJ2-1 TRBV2 CASSEGAQGGDEQFF TGTGCCAGCAGTGAAGGCGCACAGGGTGGCGATGAGCAGTTCTTC
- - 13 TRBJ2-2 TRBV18 CASSLSGTGELFF TGTGCCAGCTCCCTCTCGGGTACCGGGGAGCTGTTTTTT
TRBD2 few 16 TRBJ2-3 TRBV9 CASSVGGLADTDTQYF TGTGCCAGCAGCGTAGGAGGGCTAGCGGACACAGATACGCAGTATTTT
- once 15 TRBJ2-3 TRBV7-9 CASSFARPSTDTQYF TGTGCCAGCAGCTTCGCCAGGCCGAGCACAGATACGCAGTATTTT
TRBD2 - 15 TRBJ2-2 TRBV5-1 CASSRGGGNTGELFF TGCGCCAGCAGCCGCGGCGGGGGTAACACCGGGGAGCTGTTTTTT
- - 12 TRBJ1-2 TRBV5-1 CASSLDSYGYTF TGCGCCAGCAGCTTGGACAGCTATGGCTACACCTTC
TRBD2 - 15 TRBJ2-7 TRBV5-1 CASRTGRGLSYEQYF TGCGCCAGCAGGACCGGGAGGGGACTCTCCTACGAGCAGTACTTC
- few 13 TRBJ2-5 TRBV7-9 CASSVQGWETQYF TGTGCCAGCAGCGTACAGGGTTGGGAGACCCAGTACTTC
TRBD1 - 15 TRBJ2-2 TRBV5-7 CASRMRQGGTGELFF TGTGCCAGCAGAATGAGACAGGGCGGCACCGGGGAGCTGTTTTTT
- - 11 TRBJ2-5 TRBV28 CASSYEETQYF TGTGCCAGCAGCTACGAGGAGACCCAGTACTTC
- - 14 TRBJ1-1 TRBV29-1 CSVEATGPHTEAFF TGCAGCGTTGAGGCAACAGGGCCACACACTGAAGCTTTCTTT
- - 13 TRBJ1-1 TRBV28 CASSPVGTGEAFF TGTGCCAGCAGCCCGGTGGGTACGGGTGAAGCTTTCTTT
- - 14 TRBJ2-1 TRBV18 CASSKKPTMNEQFF TGTGCCAGCTCAAAAAAACCCACAATGAATGAGCAGTTCTTC
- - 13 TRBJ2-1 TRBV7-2 CASSLPPAGEQFF TGTGCCAGCAGCTTGCCGCCCGCGGGGGAGCAGTTCTTC
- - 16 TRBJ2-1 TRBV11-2 CASSSQNGESYNEQFF TGTGCCAGCAGCTCCCAAAACGGGGAATCCTACAATGAGCAGTTCTTC
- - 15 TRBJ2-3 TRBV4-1 CASSRGLMGTDTQYF TGCGCCAGCAGCCGAGGACTCATGGGCACAGATACGCAGTATTTT
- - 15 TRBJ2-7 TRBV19 CASSPSPTVEYEQYF TGTGCCAGTAGCCCTTCCCCAACCGTAGAATACGAGCAGTACTTC
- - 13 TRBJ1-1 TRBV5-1 CASSLDSGRKAFF TGCGCCAGCAGCTTGGACTCAGGGAGGAAAGCTTTCTTT
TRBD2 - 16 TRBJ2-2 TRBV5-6 CASSLLRERHTGELFF TGTGCCAGCAGCTTGTTGCGGGAGCGACACACCGGGGAGCTGTTTTTT
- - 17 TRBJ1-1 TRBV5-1 CASSLTVRIKQNTEAFF TGCGCCAGCAGCTTGACAGTCCGCATTAAACAGAACACTGAAGCTTTCTTT
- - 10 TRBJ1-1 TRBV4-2 CATRGERAFF TGTGCCACCCGGGGGGAAAGAGCTTTCTTT
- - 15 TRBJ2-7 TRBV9 CASSVATGSTEEQYF TGTGCCAGCAGCGTAGCTACAGGGTCTACAGAAGAGCAGTACTTC
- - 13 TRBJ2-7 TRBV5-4 CASSIDSRYEQYF TGTGCCAGCAGCATAGACAGCCGATACGAGCAGTACTTC
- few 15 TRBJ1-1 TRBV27 CASSEGGNRNTEAFF TGTGCCAGCAGTGAGGGGGGGAACAGGAACACTGAAGCTTTCTTT
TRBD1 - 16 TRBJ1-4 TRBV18 CASSHSPPTGEEKLFF TGTGCCAGCTCACACTCGCCCCCGACAGGGGAAGAAAAACTGTTTTTT
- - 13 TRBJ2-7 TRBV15 CATSRRTSYEQYF TGTGCCACCAGCAGACGAACATCCTACGAGCAGTACTTC
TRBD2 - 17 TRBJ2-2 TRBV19 CASSWRHQGLDTGELFF TGTGCCAGTAGTTGGCGGCATCAGGGACTAGACACCGGGGAGCTGTTTTTT
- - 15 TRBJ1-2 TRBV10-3 CAISESRKGENGYTF TGTGCCATCAGTGAGTCAAGGAAGGGGGAAAATGGCTACACCTTC
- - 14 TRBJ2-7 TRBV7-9 CASSLDRSSYEQYF TGTGCCAGCAGCTTAGACAGATCCTCCTACGAGCAGTACTTC
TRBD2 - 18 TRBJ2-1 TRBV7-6 CASSLSRAGGIPRDEQFF TGTGCCAGCAGCTTATCGAGGGCGGGAGGGATACCCCGCGATGAGCAGTTCTTC
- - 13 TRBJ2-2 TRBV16 CASSGQPTGELFF TGTGCCAGCAGCGGACAGCCTACCGGGGAGCTGTTTTTT
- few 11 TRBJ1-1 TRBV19 CASTAGTEAFF TGTGCCAGTACCGCGGGGACTGAAGCTTTCTTT
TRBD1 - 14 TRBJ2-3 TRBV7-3 CASSTGQGTDTQYF TGTGCCAGCAGTACGGGACAGGGGACCGATACGCAGTATTTT
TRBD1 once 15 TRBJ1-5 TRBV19 CASSGTGIANQPQHF TGTGCCAGTAGTGGGACAGGGATCGCCAATCAGCCCCAGCATTTT
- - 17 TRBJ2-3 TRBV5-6 CASSHSTRRTSTDTQYF TGTGCCAGCAGCCATAGTACCCGGCGGACTAGCACAGATACGCAGTATTTT
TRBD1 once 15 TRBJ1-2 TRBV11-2 CASSLFRGPGDGYTF TGTGCCAGCAGCTTATTTAGGGGGCCAGGTGACGGCTACACCTTC
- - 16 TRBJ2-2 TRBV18 CASSPQPPRSTGELFF TGTGCCAGCTCACCCCAACCGCCCCGGAGCACCGGGGAGCTGTTTTTT
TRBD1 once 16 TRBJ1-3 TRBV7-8 CASSSGTGDSGNTIYF TGTGCCAGCAGCTCCGGGACAGGGGACTCTGGAAACACCATATATTTT
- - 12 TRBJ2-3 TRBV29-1 CSVVREQVTQYF TGCAGCGTTGTTCGGGAACAAGTTACGCAGTATTTT